This TCR beta chain was identified in a study of T-cell reconstitution after alpha-beta-depleted transplantation in children. Preparation of the TCRbeta library used unique molecular identifiers. TCRdb independently ran MiXCR on the PCR reads; one entry per CDR3 protein. The sample consists of about 400,000 distinct CDR3 sequences, roughly 22% of them appearing once. This clonotype was seen repeatedly, ten times or more. The TCR was taken from a human donor who donated a stem cell graft to a child with acute myeloid leukemia. This specimen consisted of PBMCs from the stem cell graft donor, obtained from the stem cell graft.

The CDR3 region is CASSSWTGFAKNIQYF. The CDR3, as DNA: TGTGCCAGCAGTTCCTGGACAGGGTTTGCCAAAAACATTCAGTACTTC. The chain combines TRBV27 with TRBJ2-4, with TRBD1 identical over 8 bases. From germline, CDR1 is MNHEY and CDR2 SMNVEV (reference sequence). The CDR3 has 16 amino acids. V trimming: 4 bases; J trimming: 1 base; junction bases outside the gene matches: 6.